This paragraph covers one T cell receptor beta chain sequence. This entry belongs to a study of control samples from healthy donors and cancer patients. The table came from immunoSEQ multiplex PCR; TCRdb's copy has only in-frame clones and leaves some out. In the table there are 29,000 or so clones, 70% to 90% of which are singletons. Germline CDR1 reads SGHNT; CDR2 reads YENEEA. The CDR3 contains 13 residues. V gave up 6 bases and J gave up 0 bases, with 6 bases separating them. Sequencing was carried out using formalin-fixed, paraffin-embedded tissue. The receptor comes from a female donor with melanoma. The chain joins TRBV11-3 to TRBJ2-1; D call uncertain. The CDR3 sequence is CASSLSSYNEQFF. CDR3 nucleotides: TGTGCCAGCAGTCTTAGCTCCTACAATGAGCAGTTCTTC.